What follows are 25 T cell receptor beta chains derived from one specimen sequenced in a study of shared clonotypes between healthy human individuals. Repertoires were generated with immunoSEQ multiplex PCR, while TCRdb's copy carries only in-frame clones and drops some. Of about 2.3 million clones in the sample, 80% to 95% were seen once. Sequenced material: naive CD4+ T cells from PBMCs. Stated subset: CD45RA+ positively selected. Receptor source: a man aged 18 to 30 in good health. Some clones in this sample may be carry-over from other donors' samples.

CDR3 sequence reads: CASSFRDTTNEKLFF. CDR3 nucleotides: TGTGCCAGCAGCTTTCGGGATACAACTAATGAAAAACTGTTTTTT. The chain carries TRBV9 and TRBJ1-4; D is ambiguous. Trimming took 4 bases from V and 0 from J, leaving 10 bases between them. The CDR3 covers 15 residues. Germline V gene lookup returns CDR1 SGDLS and CDR2 YYNGEE.

As regards this clone: A junction end diverges from the germline sequence, so it may reflect a read error. The chain couples TRBV28 to TRBJ2-1; 7 bases align to TRBD1. This CDR3 region has 14 residues. Germline V lookup: CDR1 MDHEN, CDR2 SYDVKM. The CDR3 DNA sequence: TGTGCCAGCATCCTTAACAGGGGCTACACTGAGCAGTTCTTC. Translating gives CASILNRGYTEQFF.

In nucleotides, the CDR3 is TGTGCCAGCGGAGGCGGGAGAGGTTCAGATACGCAGTATTTT. Translated: CASGGGRGSDTQYF. The chain uses TRBV2 and TRBJ2-3; 7 positions match TRBD2. This CDR3 region has 14 residues. V dropped 8 bases and J dropped 4; count of bases not matched to a gene: 9. Germline V gene data show CDR1 as SNHLY and CDR2 as FYNNEI.

The chain is built from TRBV28 and TRBJ2-5; D is unresolved. The J call could be wrong; TRBJ2-7 is a better fit for the DNA end. Per the germline V gene, CDR1 is MDHEN and CDR2 is SYDVKM. The CDR3 has 14 residues. The CDR3 is CASSLVGLAVEQYF. The DNA of the CDR3 is TGTGCCAGCAGTTTAGTAGGGCTCGCCGTCGAGCAGTACTTC.

The rearrangement links TRBV5-1 to TRBJ2-5; D might be TRBD2 (6 bases). The DNA end favors TRBJ2-7, so the J call may be wrong. This CDR3 has 16 amino acids. Germline V gene data show CDR1 as SGHRS and CDR2 as YFSETQ. CDR3 in DNA: TGCGCCAGCAGCTCGGGACGGACTAATAGGGACTACGAGCAGTACTTC. It encodes CASSSGRTNRDYEQYF.

The chain employs TRBV28 and TRBJ1-1; a possible D gene is TRBD1 (5 bases). CDR3 length: 12 residues. The germline CDR1 and CDR2 sequences are MDHEN and SYDVKM. V shed 3 bases and J shed 10 bases, with 12 bases lying between them. CDR3 loop: CASSLVGQGAFF. CDR3 DNA: TGTGCCAGCAGTTTGGTAGGGCAGGGAGCTTTCTTT.

V usage is TRBV7-3 and J usage is TRBJ2-7, with 8 bases that match TRBD2. Germline CDR1 and CDR2: SGHTA and FQGTGA. J lost 1 base, V lost 11 bases, and 10 bases had no gene match. The CDR3 is 14 residues long. The CDR3 loop is CAFRPGLVSYEQYF. The CDR3 nucleotides are TGTGCCTTCCGTCCGGGACTAGTATCCTACGAGCAGTACTTC.

The table lists this clone with a few counts. The rearrangement links TRBV19 to TRBJ1-5; no firm D call. V was shortened by 6 bases and J by 7 bases, with 13 bases between the two germline ends. The CDR3 is 13 residues long. Per the germline V gene, CDR1 is LNHDA and CDR2 is SQIVND (reference sequence). The CDR3 bases are TGTGCCAGTAGGCGATACCTTGGACAGCCCCAGCATTTT. Protein: CASRRYLGQPQHF.

The V gene is TRBV4-2, the J gene TRBJ2-1, with D possibly matching TRBD1 (5 bases). Trimming left V 0 bases short and J 0 bases short, with 9 bases between. CDR1 and CDR2 (germline): LGHNA, YNFKEQ. The CDR3 loop spans 16 amino acids. CDR3 bases: TGTGCCAGCAGCCAAGAGAGCAGGGACTCCTACAATGAGCAGTTCTTC. As protein: CASSQESRDSYNEQFF.

The chain uses TRBV5-6 and TRBJ1-2; D may be TRBD1 (5 bases). Germline lookup yields CDR1 SGHDT and CDR2 YYEEEE. CDR3 length: 14 amino acids. V shed 3 bases and J shed 4 bases, with 13 bases lying between them. CDR3 region: CASSSRVGGYGYTF. The CDR3, as DNA: TGTGCCAGCAGCTCCAGGGTGGGCGGCTATGGCTACACCTTC.

The rearrangement joins TRBV19 to TRBJ2-5; 10 bases line up with TRBD2. The CDR3 is 13 amino acids. The J segment lost 5 bases and the V segment lost 10 bases, leaving 7 bases of the junction unmatched. Germline CDR1 LNHDA, CDR2 SQIVND (reference sequence). For the CDR3, the DNA is TGTGCCACGAGCGGGAGGGCCGATGAGACCCAGTACTTC. This encodes CATSGRADETQYF.

The chain is built from TRBV29-1 and TRBJ2-1; D possibly corresponds to TRBD2 (5 bases). Germline CDR1 is SQVTM and CDR2 is ANQGSEA. V dropped 2 bases and J dropped 4 bases, with 15 bases sitting between them. The CDR3 length is 15 residues. The CDR3 region is CSVETRKREYNEQFF. As DNA, the CDR3 is TGCAGCGTTGAAACTCGGAAACGGGAATACAATGAGCAGTTCTTC.

The rearrangement joins TRBV2 to TRBJ2-5, with TRBD2 matching 8 bases. Germline V CDR1 and CDR2: SNHLY, FYNNEI. There are 12 residues in the CDR3. V was clipped by 11 bases and J by 5 bases; unmatched bases: 7. CDR3 sequence reads: CARLGTRETQYF. Here the CDR3 DNA reads TGTGCCCGGCTGGGGACTAGGGAGACCCAGTACTTC.

The gene calls are TRBV5-1 and TRBJ1-2; TRBD1 aligns across 7 bases. CDR3 length equals 15 residues. Looked up from germline, CDR1 is SGHRS and CDR2 is YFSETQ. J gave up 0 bases and V 3 bases, and 5 bases lay outside the gene matches. For the CDR3, the DNA is TGCGCCAGCAGCTACGAAGGACAGGCTAACTATGGCTACACCTTC. Translated, it gives CASSYEGQANYGYTF.

The chain joins TRBV21-1 to TRBJ2-1. TRBV21-1 is an annotated pseudogene. This CDR3 is built from 18 residues. CDR3 amino acids: CASSKGRGFGHSYNEQFF. The CDR3 bases are TGTGCCAGCAGCAAAGGACGCGGCTTCGGGCATTCATACAATGAGCAGTTCTTC.

This chain links TRBV29-1 with TRBJ2-3, with D perhaps matching TRBD2 (6 bases). V was pared by 7 bases and J by 4 bases, with 15 bases between. Germline V lookup: CDR1 SQVTM, CDR2 ANQGSEA. The CDR3 covers 13 residues. DNA of the CDR3: TGCAGCGGCCGGGACTTCAGGGCAGATACGCAGTATTTT. It is translated as CSGRDFRADTQYF.

This chain connects TRBV14 to TRBJ1-5; the match to TRBD1 covers 8 bases. V lost 3 bases and J lost 7; bases outside the gene matches: 2. CDR1 SGHDN and CDR2 FVKESK come from the germline V gene. The CDR3 has 13 amino acids. This CDR3 reads CASSHGQGQPQHF. DNA of the CDR3: TGTGCCAGCAGCCACGGACAGGGCCAGCCCCAGCATTTT.

The sample holds a few counts of this clone. V and J are TRBV29-1 and TRBJ1-1; D is uncertain. There are 13 residues in the CDR3. The germline CDR1 and CDR2 sequences are SQVTM and ANQGSEA. The ends were cut back, 5 bases at V and 0 bases at J, with 10 bases in the middle. For the CDR3, the DNA is TGCAGCGTTCATGGACGGATGAACACTGAAGCTTTCTTT. This encodes CSVHGRMNTEAFF.

The chain combines TRBV28 with TRBJ2-7, with TRBD1 identical over 7 bases. CDR1 is MDHEN and CDR2 is SYDVKM in the germline V gene. CDR3 length: 15 amino acids. The J segment lost 2 bases and the V segment lost 8 bases, leaving 12 bases of the junction unmatched. CDR3 DNA: TGTGCCAGCGGGGTCCCGGGACAGCCAACCTACGAGCAGTACTTC. Translation: CASGVPGQPTYEQYF.

The chain couples TRBV6-1 to TRBJ2-7; D call uncertain. This CDR3 contains 11 residues. V was trimmed by 7 bases and J by 1 base, leaving 5 bases between them. Germline CDR1 is MNHNS and CDR2 is SASEGT. This CDR3 reads CASTSSYEQYF. The CDR3 region has the DNA TGTGCCAGCACATCGTCCTACGAGCAGTACTTC.

V usage is TRBV30 and J usage is TRBJ2-1; D unresolved. Germline lookup yields CDR1 GTSNPN and CDR2 SVGIG (reference sequence). V dropped 0 bases and J dropped 0 bases, with 9 bases sitting between them. This CDR3 contains 15 residues. The CDR3: CAWSVDSSSYNEQFF. The CDR3 nucleotides read TGTGCCTGGAGTGTCGACTCTAGCTCCTACAATGAGCAGTTCTTC. Supplemented by reference TRBV30 and TRBJ2-1, the full variable domain reads SQTIHQWPATLVQPVGSPLSLECTVEGTSNPNLYWYRQAAGRGLQLLFYSVGIGQISSEVPQNLSASRPQDRQFILSSKKLLLSDSGFYLCAWSVDSSSYNEQFFGPGTRLTVL.

This clone was observed a single time. Other DNA sequences of this sample code for an identical CDR3. This sequence joins TRBV5-1 and TRBJ2-1; 8 bases line up with TRBD2. Germline V gene lookup returns CDR1 SGHRS and CDR2 YFSETQ. This CDR3 is built from 15 residues. V was clipped by 0 bases and J by 2 bases; unmatched bases: 1. DNA of the CDR3: TGCGCCAGCAGCTTGGCGGGACTAGCCTACAATGAGCAGTTCTTC. It translates to CASSLAGLAYNEQFF. The variable domain in full, with the rest retrieved from reference TRBV5-1 and TRBJ2-1, is KAGVTQTPRYLIKTRGQQVTLSCSPISGHRSVSWYQQTPGQGLQFLFEYFSETQRNKGNFPGRFSGRQFSNSRSEMNVSTLELGDSALYLCASSLAGLAYNEQFFGPGTRLTVL.

The chain uses TRBV6-9 and TRBJ1-3, with 9 bases that match TRBD1. V shed 7 bases and J 1 base; nucleotides not matched to a gene: 5. This CDR3 has 15 amino acids. CDR1 MNHGY and CDR2 SVAAGI come from the germline V gene. The DNA for the CDR3 is TGTGCCAGCAAACGGGACAGGGATTCTGGAAACACCATATATTTT. This gives the protein CASKRDRDSGNTIYF.

This chain links TRBV18 with TRBJ2-7; D may be TRBD2 (6 bases). This CDR3 region has 14 residues. V was pared by 2 bases and J by 6 bases, with 14 bases between. Looked up from germline, CDR1 is KGHSH and CDR2 is LQKENI. The chain's CDR3 is CASSPGGTLGEQYF. CDR3 DNA sequence: TGTGCCAGCTCACCAGGAGGGACCCTCGGCGAGCAGTACTTC.

V gene TRBV28 combines with J gene TRBJ2-7; 9 nucleotides agree with TRBD1. This CDR3 has 15 residues. Germline V gene data show CDR1 as MDHEN and CDR2 as SYDVKM. J was trimmed by 3 bases and V by 2 bases; bases with no gene match: 5. The CDR3 loop is CASSLVGQGVYEQYF. The CDR3 coding sequence is TGTGCCAGCAGTTTAGTGGGACAGGGAGTCTACGAGCAGTACTTC. The full variable domain, with the rest looked up from reference TRBV28 and TRBJ2-7, is DVKVTQSSRYLVKRTGEKVFLECVQDMDHENMFWYRQDPGLGLRLIYFSYDVKMKEKGDIPEGYSVSREKKERFSLILESASTNQTSMYLCASSLVGQGVYEQYFGPGTRLTVT.